These T cell receptor beta chains were read from a single sample in a study of blood T cell repertoires in COVID-19. The repertoire was sequenced with immunoSEQ multiplex PCR; TCRdb's copy has only in-frame clones and lacks some. This sample yields 400,000 or so clones, of which 90% are seen a single time; 0.6% to 0.7% belongs to the top ten. Sequencing was performed on PBMCs or T cells enriched from blood (not recorded which). These receptors were taken from a man in his late teens or twenties who had recovered from COVID-19. Both conserved end residues are part of each CDR3. The D gene is left open where the match is weak. Rows may omit the clone size; those that give it use once, few, many or a size class.

j_call	d_call	v_call	clone_size	cdr3_nt	cdr3_aa
TRBJ2-5	-	TRBV7-9	-	TGTGCCAGCAGCTTCGGAGAGACCCAGTACTTC	CASSFGETQYF
TRBJ2-6	TRBD1	TRBV4-2	-	TGTGCCAGCAGCCAAACAGGGGTAGCTGGGGCCAACGTCCTGACTTTC	CASSQTGVAGANVLTF
TRBJ2-1	TRBD2	TRBV5-6	-	TGTGCCAGCAGCATAGCGGGGGGTTACAATGAGCAGTTCTTC	CASSIAGGYNEQFF
TRBJ2-7	-	TRBV15	-	TGTGCCACCAGCAGAGGCGGGACAGTCTACGAGCAGTACTTC	CATSRGGTVYEQYF
TRBJ1-5	-	TRBV19	once	TGTGCCAGTAGTGGGAGTGGAGGAATCAATCAGCCCCAGCATTTT	CASSGSGGINQPQHF
TRBJ2-2	-	TRBV5-8	once	TGTGCCAGCAGCTTGGTCATAGCTGACACCGGGGAGCTGTTTTTT	CASSLVIADTGELFF
TRBJ1-2	TRBD1	TRBV7-9	-	TGTGCCAGCAGCTTATGGGACAGAAATAACTATGGCTACACCTTC	CASSLWDRNNYGYTF
TRBJ2-5	-	TRBV11-3	-	TGTGCCAGCAGCTTCGCCAACGAGGGGGGGATCGAGACCCAGTACTTC	CASSFANEGGIETQYF
TRBJ1-2	-	TRBV19	-	TGTGCCAGTAGTATTTCGACAGTCTATGGCTACACCTTC	CASSISTVYGYTF
TRBJ2-6	-	TRBV6-5	-	TGTGCCAGCAGAGGAGGTGGGGCCAACGTCCTGACTTTC	CASRGGGANVLTF
TRBJ2-2	TRBD2	TRBV7-9	-	TGTGCCAGCAGCGCCGGGACTAGCGGACCCACCGGGGAGCTGTTTTTT	CASSAGTSGPTGELFF
TRBJ2-7	TRBD1	TRBV29-1	once	TGCAGCGTTGCGACAGGGCAAACCTACGAGCAGTACTTC	CSVATGQTYEQYF
TRBJ1-4	TRBD1	TRBV29-1	-	TGCAGCGTCCAGGGACAGTATGAAAAACTGTTTTTT	CSVQGQYEKLFF
TRBJ1-3	-	TRBV3-1/TRBV3-2	-	TGTGCCAGCAGCCAAGCATCAGTAAATCCTGGAAACACCATATATTTT	CASSQASVNPGNTIYF
TRBJ2-7	-	TRBV28	-	TGTGCCAGCAGTTTACGGGGGGAGCAGTACTTC	CASSLRGEQYF
TRBJ1-6	TRBD1	TRBV3-1/TRBV3-2	-	TGTGCCAGCAGCCAAGGCGGGACAGGGCTAGGTAATTCACCCCTCCACTTT	CASSQGGTGLGNSPLHF
TRBJ1-1	-	TRBV7-3	few	TGTGCCAGCAGTCCCCCGATGAGACAGGCGGTGAACACTGAAGCTTTCTTT	CASSPPMRQAVNTEAFF
TRBJ1-1	-	TRBV28	-	TGTGCCAGTACGTGGGAGGAGTTGGCTTTCTTT	CASTWEELAFF
TRBJ2-7	TRBD1	TRBV10-2	-	TGCGCCACAGGACAGGATGGGGTCGGCGAGCAGTACTTC	CATGQDGVGEQYF